Listed here are 8 T cell receptor beta chains from one sample, sequenced in a study of cytomegalovirus exposure and HLA in healthy donors. TCRdb keeps only in-frame clones here, not all; method: immunoSEQ multiplex PCR. The profile shows some 130,000 clones, roughly 89% of them singletons. Sequencing was performed on PBMCs. These receptors originate from a woman aged 18-30 years in good health and CMV-seronegative.

This chain links TRBV7-8 with TRBJ2-3, with D possibly being TRBD2 (7 bases). Germline V gives CDR1 SGHVS, CDR2 FQNEAQ. The CDR3 consists of 17 residues. V gave up 1 base and J gave up 4 bases, with 18 bases separating them. CDR3 in DNA: TGTGCCAGCAGCTTAGTAAGGACCGTGGGGGGGCCAGATACGCAGTATTTT. Translation: CASSLVRTVGGPDTQYF. The full variable domain, its missing parts supplied by reference TRBV7-8 and TRBJ2-3, is GAGVSQSPRYKVAKRGQDVALRCDPISGHVSLFWYQQALGQGPEFLTYFQNEAQLDKSGLPSDRFFAERPEGSVSTLKIQRTQQEDSAVYLCASSLVRTVGGPDTQYFGPGTRLTVL.

The rearrangement links TRBV5-1 to TRBJ1-4, with TRBD1 matching over 11 bases. In germline, CDR1 is SGHRS, CDR2 YFSETQ. J was trimmed by 5 bases and V by 7 bases; bases with no gene match: 7. The length of the CDR3 is 15 residues. The CDR3 here is CASHEGTGGNEKLFF. The DNA of the CDR3 is TGCGCCAGCCACGAAGGGACAGGGGGGAATGAAAAACTGTTTTTT.

CDR3 sequence: CASSPAGAPLYGYTF. The CDR3 DNA is TGTGCCAGCTCACCAGCGGGCGCCCCTCTTTATGGCTACACCTTC. The chain has TRBV18 and TRBJ1-2, with D hard to call. Trimming removed 2 bases at V and 5 bases at J, with 15 bases between. Germline V gene lookup returns CDR1 KGHSH and CDR2 LQKENI. The CDR3 is made up of 15 amino acids. Together with reference TRBV18 and TRBJ1-2, the CDR3 gives the full variable domain: NAGVMQNPRHLVRRRGQEARLRCSPMKGHSHVYWYRQLPEEGLKFMVYLQKENIIDESGMPKERFSAEFPKEGPSILRIQQVVRGDSAAYFCASSPAGAPLYGYTFGSGTRLTVV.

This chain joins TRBV9 and TRBJ2-3; D unclear. This CDR3 region has 16 residues. Trimming cost V 1 base and J 0 bases, with 12 bases left between them. The V gene's germline CDR1 is SGDLS and CDR2 YYNGEE. In DNA form, the CDR3 reads TGTGCCAGCAGCGTATCCCCAACTGATAGCACAGATACGCAGTATTTT. This sequence encodes CASSVSPTDSTDTQYF.

The rearrangement uses TRBV5-1 and TRBJ2-7, with 7 bases that match TRBD1. This CDR3 is built from 13 residues. CDR1 and CDR2 (germline): SGHRS, YFSETQ. V trimming: 2 bases; J trimming: 4 bases; junction bases outside the gene matches: 3. The CDR3 region is CASSFGTEYEQYF. The DNA for the CDR3 is TGCGCCAGCAGCTTCGGGACAGAATACGAGCAGTACTTC.

The V and J genes are TRBV25-1 and TRBJ2-3, with D hard to call. This CDR3 is built from 15 residues. V was trimmed by 9 bases and J by 3 bases, leaving 19 bases between them. Germline V gene sequence: CDR1 MGHDK, CDR2 SYGVNS. The CDR3 bases are TGTGCCAGGGCGGCGCTGCGGATAAGTACAGATACGCAGTATTTT. Amino acid sequence: CARAALRISTDTQYF.

This sequence joins TRBV4-1 and TRBJ1-2; TRBD1 might be the D (5 bases). This CDR3 contains 13 residues. Germline V gene sequence: CDR1 MGHRA, CDR2 YSYEKL. V was trimmed by 4 bases and J by 6 bases, leaving 12 bases between them. The CDR3 DNA follows: TGCGCCAGCAGCCCAAAAAAGACAGATGGCTACACCTTC. Its protein product is CASSPKKTDGYTF.

The chain joins TRBV5-4 to TRBJ1-2; 8 nucleotides agree with TRBD1. Germline V lookup: CDR1 SGHNT, CDR2 YYREEE (reference sequence). This CDR3 region has 13 residues. After removal of 4 bases from V and 3 bases from J, the junction contained 2 bases not matched to a gene. DNA of the CDR3: TGTGCCAGCAGCCAGACAGGGGACTATGGCTACACCTTC. It is translated as CASSQTGDYGYTF.